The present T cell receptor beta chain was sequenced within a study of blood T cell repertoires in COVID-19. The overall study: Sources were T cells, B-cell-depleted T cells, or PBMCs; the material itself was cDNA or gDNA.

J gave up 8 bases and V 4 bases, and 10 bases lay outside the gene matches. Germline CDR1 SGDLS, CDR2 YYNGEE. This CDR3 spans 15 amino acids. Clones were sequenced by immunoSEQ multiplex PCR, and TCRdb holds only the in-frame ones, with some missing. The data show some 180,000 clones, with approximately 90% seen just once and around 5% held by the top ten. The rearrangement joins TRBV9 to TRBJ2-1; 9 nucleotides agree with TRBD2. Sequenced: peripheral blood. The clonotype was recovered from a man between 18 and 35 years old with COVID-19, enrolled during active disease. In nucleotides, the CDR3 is TGTGCCAGCAGCCGGGGGCCTAGCGGGACCCATGAGCAGTTCTTC. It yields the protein CASSRGPSGTHEQFF.